The sequence of this T cell receptor (beta chain) was determined in a study of blood T cell repertoires in COVID-19. Across the study: From T cells, B-cell-depleted T cells, or PBMCs came the material, which was cDNA or gDNA.

The protocol was immunoSEQ multiplex PCR, while the TCRdb copy is restricted to in-frame clones and leaves out a portion. The data hold 55,000 to 90,000 clones, with around 86% observed a single time. Trimming cost V 0 bases and J 5 bases, with 10 bases left between them. The germline V gene encodes CDR1 LGHDT and CDR2 YNNKEL (reference sequence). The CDR3 totals 15 residues. The TCR was taken from a woman aged 55-70 years with acute or convalescent COVID-19. The chain has TRBV3-1 (or the pseudogene TRBV3-2) and TRBJ1-4, with D uncertain. The specimen sequenced was peripheral blood. The CDR3 DNA sequence: TGTGCCAGCAGCCAAGATTTTGTGTCAAATGAAAAACTGTTTTTT. Residues: CASSQDFVSNEKLFF.